Presented here are 21 T cell receptor beta chains from one specimen sequenced in a study of blood T cell repertoires in COVID-19. Profiled with immunoSEQ multiplex PCR; TCRdb holds only in-frame clones, not every one. The table lists some 90,000 clones, 80% of them singletons, with 10% in the top ten. The sequenced sample consisted of peripheral blood. The receptors were gathered from a woman between 65 and 79 years old with acute or convalescent COVID-19.

The rearrangement uses TRBV7-9 and TRBJ2-1; TRBD1 might be the D (5 bases). CDR1 and CDR2 from the germline V gene are SEHNR and FQNEAQ (reference sequence). The CDR3 is 15 amino acids. V was pared by 5 bases and J by 2 bases, with 13 bases between. The DNA for the CDR3 is TGTGCCAGCAGCCCCCTCAGGGTACCCTACAATGAGCAGTTCTTC. Translated: CASSPLRVPYNEQFF.

The J gene is TRBJ2-1, the V gene TRBV5-4; 16 bases match TRBD2. J gave up 9 bases and V 4 bases, and 7 bases lay outside the gene matches. The CDR3 contains 16 residues. Germline V lookup: CDR1 SGHNT, CDR2 YYREEE (reference sequence). The CDR3 protein is CASSTGLAGGLGEQFF. The CDR3 DNA follows: TGTGCCAGCAGCACGGGACTAGCGGGGGGGCTTGGTGAGCAGTTCTTC.

The chain uses TRBV27 and TRBJ2-3; TRBD2 agrees at 7 bases. This CDR3 has 16 amino acids. CDR1 and CDR2 (germline): MNHEY, SMNVEV (reference sequence). V trimming: 2 bases; J trimming: 2 bases; junction bases outside the gene matches: 7. The CDR3 nucleotides read TGTGCCAGCAGTTTAGCTAGCGGAGTGATCACAGATACGCAGTATTTT. Encoded protein: CASSLASGVITDTQYF.

This clone showed up many times. CDR3 protein: CASSPRLAGDTDTQYF. In DNA form, the CDR3 reads TGTGCCAGTAGTCCCCGACTAGCGGGGGACACAGATACGCAGTATTTT. V usage is TRBV19 and J usage is TRBJ2-3, with 12 bases matching TRBD2. This CDR3 has 16 amino acids. Trimming removed 5 bases from V and 2 bases from J; junction bases left unmatched: 5. Germline loops: CDR1 LNHDA, CDR2 SQIVND (reference sequence). Together with reference TRBV19 and TRBJ2-3, the CDR3 gives the full variable domain: DGGITQSPKYLFRKEGQNVTLSCEQNLNHDAMYWYRQDPGQGLRLIYYSQIVNDFQKGDIAEGYSVSREKKESFPLTVTSAQKNPTAFYLCASSPRLAGDTDTQYFGPGTRLTVL.

This sequence joins TRBV29-1 and TRBJ1-2; TRBD1 might be the D (6 bases). CDR1 and CDR2 (germline): SQVTM, ANQGSEA. The V gene lost 3 bases and the J gene lost 11 bases, with 19 bases spanning the gap. The CDR3 has 13 amino acids. For the CDR3, the DNA is TGCAGCGTTGACCGGCAGCCTCTTAGGGGGTACACCTTC. Its translation: CSVDRQPLRGYTF. Together with reference TRBV29-1 and TRBJ1-2, the CDR3 gives the full variable domain: SAVISQKPSRDICQRGTSLTIQCQVDSQVTMMFWYRQQPGQSLTLIATANQGSEATYESGFVIDKFPISRPNLTFSTLTVSNMSPEDSSIYLCSVDRQPLRGYTFGSGTRLTVV.

The chain uses TRBV19 and TRBJ2-2; 8 bases fit TRBD1. The V segment lost 3 bases and the J segment 4 bases; nucleotides outside the gene matches: 7. CDR1 and CDR2 (germline): LNHDA, SQIVND (reference sequence). CDR3 length: 16 residues. The CDR3 spells CASSIGTGRSTGELFF. CDR3 coding DNA: TGTGCCAGTAGTATCGGGACAGGAAGGAGCACCGGGGAGCTGTTTTTT.

The V call is TRBV19, the J call TRBJ1-2; TRBD1 agrees at 8 bases. With V trimmed by 3 bases and J by 8 bases, 5 bases remained unmatched. The germline V gene encodes CDR1 LNHDA and CDR2 SQIVND (reference sequence). The CDR3 sequence is 13 residues long. The CDR3 nucleotides are TGTGCCAGTAGTATGGGCAGGGGGCTCGGCTACACCTTC. This encodes CASSMGRGLGYTF.

This chain joins TRBV6-5 and TRBJ2-7, with TRBD1 matching over 10 bases. This CDR3 is built from 14 residues. V shed 6 bases and J 1 base; nucleotides not matched to a gene: 3. CDR1 and CDR2 (germline): MNHEY, SVGAGI. This CDR3 reads CASSRGQGSYEQYF. DNA for the CDR3: TGTGCCAGCAGCCGGGGACAGGGGTCCTACGAGCAGTACTTC.

This clone was counted between two and nine times. The chain joins TRBV28 to TRBJ1-1; D remains ambiguous. V was shortened by 5 bases and J by 1 base, with 23 bases between the two germline ends. The CDR3 length is 18 residues. The V gene's germline CDR1 is MDHEN and CDR2 SYDVKM. The CDR3 DNA is TGTGCCAGCAGTACTATTCGGGGATCGTGGCAGCCGAACACTGAAGCTTTCTTT. Protein: CASSTIRGSWQPNTEAFF.

This chain connects TRBV21-1 to TRBJ1-1. TRBV21-1 is shown as a pseudogene. The CDR3 spans 15 residues. The CDR3 DNA reads as TGTGCCAGCAGCATTATAGAGGGTGGGGACACTGAAGCTTTCTTT. It translates to CASSIIEGGDTEAFF.

In its sample, this clone was seen a few times. This sequence joins TRBV5-1 and TRBJ2-5; 12 bases map to TRBD2. The CDR3 is 15 residues long. CDR1 SGHRS and CDR2 YFSETQ come from the germline V gene. Unmatched junction bases numbered 5, after V lost 3 bases and J lost 5 bases. The CDR3 here is CASSSSLAGGETQYF. DNA of the CDR3: TGCGCCAGCAGCTCGTCACTAGCGGGGGGTGAGACCCAGTACTTC.

This chain links TRBV2 with TRBJ1-1; 7 bases align to TRBD1. V trimming: 5 bases; J trimming: 3 bases; junction bases outside the gene matches: 9. Germline CDR1 reads SNHLY; CDR2 reads FYNNEI. This CDR3 has 15 residues. The CDR3 loop is CASSQGGRGDTEAFF. Here the CDR3 DNA reads TGTGCCAGCAGTCAGGGAGGCAGGGGGGACACTGAAGCTTTCTTT.

J is TRBJ2-7 and V is TRBV7-9, with 9 bases identical to TRBD1. This CDR3 spans 13 amino acids. The ends lost 5 bases at V and 8 bases at J; junction bases unmatched: 7. Germline CDR1 is SEHNR and CDR2 is FQNEAQ (reference sequence). The CDR3 DNA reads as TGTGCCAGCAGCGATATACAGGGGGCTCAGCAGTACTTC. This gives the protein CASSDIQGAQQYF.

CDR3: CASSSGAGGIYEQYF. CDR3 coding DNA: TGTGCCAGCAGTTCTGGGGCAGGGGGCATCTACGAGCAGTACTTC. V is TRBV28 and J is TRBJ2-7, with 8 bases identical to TRBD1. CDR1 and CDR2 from the germline V gene are MDHEN and SYDVKM. The V and J ends lost 4 bases and 3 bases, in that order; junction bases with no gene match: 8. This CDR3 has 15 amino acids.

The chain joins TRBV5-1 to TRBJ2-3; TRBD2 matches 7 bases. V gave up 3 bases and J gave up 1 base; unmatched junction bases: 2. Germline assignment: CDR1 SGHRS and CDR2 YFSETQ. CDR3 length: 14 residues. CDR3 sequence: CASSSAGGTDTQYF. CDR3 coding DNA: TGCGCCAGCAGCTCGGCGGGAGGCACAGATACGCAGTATTTT. Variable domain in full (rest from reference TRBV5-1 and TRBJ2-3): KAGVTQTPRYLIKTRGQQVTLSCSPISGHRSVSWYQQTPGQGLQFLFEYFSETQRNKGNFPGRFSGRQFSNSRSEMNVSTLELGDSALYLCASSSAGGTDTQYFGPGTRLTVL.

The table lists this clone with a few counts. The chain combines TRBV6-1 with TRBJ2-7, with 10 bases matching TRBD1. The V gene end was trimmed by 2 bases and the J gene end by 4 bases; junction bases not matched to a gene: 8. The CDR3 has 16 amino acids. The V gene's germline CDR1 is MNHNS and CDR2 SASEGT. In DNA form, the CDR3 reads TGTGCCAGCAGTGAAAGACCGGGACAGGGGAGGTACGAGCAGTACTTC. It yields the protein CASSERPGQGRYEQYF.

The CDR3 bases are TGTGCCAGTAGTATCGTGGCGGGGGCCGTGAATGAGCAGTTCTTC. As protein: CASSIVAGAVNEQFF. The chain uses TRBV19 and TRBJ2-1; D possibly corresponds to TRBD2 (7 bases). The germline V gene encodes CDR1 LNHDA and CDR2 SQIVND (reference sequence). This CDR3 contains 15 residues. V gave up 3 bases and J gave up 7 bases, with 16 bases separating them.

This clone has more than one count but fewer than ten. V usage is TRBV24-1 and J usage is TRBJ2-2; 9 nucleotides match TRBD1. The CDR3 is 15 amino acids. Trimming removed 3 bases from V and 5 bases from J; junction bases left unmatched: 3. Germline V CDR1 and CDR2: KGHDR, SFDVKD. The CDR3 coding sequence is TGTGCCACCAGTGATAACAGGGGGCTTACCGGGGAGCTGTTTTTT. The encoded protein is CATSDNRGLTGELFF.

CDR3 bases: TGTGCCAGCAGTGAACGGGCTAGCAGATACGAGCAGTACTTC. It translates to CASSERASRYEQYF. The rearrangement uses TRBV25-1 and TRBJ2-7; D is possibly TRBD2 (5 bases). V lost 2 bases and J 4 bases, leaving 12 bases between the germline ends. The CDR3 has 14 amino acids. Germline V gene lookup returns CDR1 MGHDK and CDR2 SYGVNS.

This chain uses TRBV28 with TRBJ2-5, with a tentative D call TRBD2 (6 bases). The V gene lost 5 bases and the J gene lost 3 bases, with 10 bases spanning the gap. CDR3 length equals 13 residues. The germline CDR1 and CDR2 sequences are MDHEN and SYDVKM. The CDR3 here is CASSEREEETQYF. CDR3 sequence (DNA): TGTGCCAGCAGTGAGAGGGAGGAAGAGACCCAGTACTTC.

The sample holds a few counts of this clone. V gene TRBV6-6 combines with J gene TRBJ2-7; perhaps TRBD2 as D (6 bases). The V and J ends lost 4 bases and 6 bases respectively, with 19 bases between them. This CDR3 comprises 15 residues. Germline V lookup: CDR1 MNHNY, CDR2 SVGAGI (reference sequence). This chain's CDR3 is CASSSSEAGRIEQYF. The CDR3 bases are TGTGCCAGCAGTTCCTCCGAGGCAGGGAGGATCGAGCAGTACTTC.